These T cell receptor beta chains were read from a single sample in a study of PD-1 blockade in classical Hodgkin lymphoma. Assay: immunoSEQ multiplex PCR; the TCRdb copy retains only in-frame clones and omits some. The top ten clones hold approximately 12% of a sample with tens of thousands of clones, around 88% of them seen once. The sample was peripheral blood mononuclear cells (PBMCs), taken at baseline. The receptors stem from a human donor with classical Hodgkin lymphoma. Both conserved end residues are part of each CDR3. D genes are given only for firm matches. Rows may omit the clone size; those that give it use once, few, many or a size class.

V gene	clone size	J gene	D gene	CDR3 protein
TRBV28	.	TRBJ1-5	.	CASAGPVQPQHF
TRBV30	.	TRBJ1-4	.	CAWTQGPGREKLFF
TRBV5-3	.	TRBJ1-2	TRBD1	CARSKHRGKNYGYTF
TRBV9	.	TRBJ1-6	.	CASSLGQGSPLHF
TRBV19	few	TRBJ1-2	TRBD1	CASTGNPGQGTYGYTF
TRBV7-2	few	TRBJ1-3	TRBD1	CASSFIGTGITNTIYF
TRBV13	.	TRBJ1-2	.	CASSLIIYKGPRFTYGYTF
TRBV30	.	TRBJ1-6	.	CAWIETDNSPLHF
TRBV6-1	.	TRBJ2-1	.	CASSDMQGAYNEQFF
TRBV7-2	.	TRBJ2-2	.	CASSFGGTGELFF
TRBV10-3	.	TRBJ1-6	.	CAISENNPGRRGSPLHF
TRBV11-2	.	TRBJ1-4	.	CASSFSRVYEKLFF
TRBV7-9	once	TRBJ1-1	.	CASSSSTPGVAEAFF
TRBV9	.	TRBJ1-2	TRBD1	CASSVEDRGQYYGYTF
TRBV6-5	.	TRBJ2-7	.	CASSYPHRTYEQYF
TRBV30	.	TRBJ2-2	.	CAWRLGEIWTGELFF
TRBV7-2	few	TRBJ1-6	.	CASSLSGGNSPLHF
TRBV7-2	few	TRBJ2-2	.	CASSPPGQRDTGELFF
TRBV25-1	few	TRBJ1-6	.	CASRDSSNSPLHF
TRBV9	.	TRBJ1-4	TRBD1	CASSPWTGSVKLFF
TRBV30	.	TRBJ1-1	.	CAWINVRRDTEAFF
TRBV10-3	.	TRBJ1-6	TRBD1	CAIKDQGDRALHF
TRBV19	.	TRBJ1-6	.	CASSVRDYNSPLHF
TRBV7-9	.	TRBJ1-2	.	CASSYTGEYYGYTF
TRBV9	.	TRBJ2-2	.	CASSVGDTDTGELFF
TRBV7-9	.	TRBJ1-1	.	CASRLGNTEAFF
TRBV4-3	once	TRBJ1-6	.	CASSLRHTPDNSPLHF
TRBV28	.	TRBJ1-5	.	CASTTDGGNQPQHF
TRBV25-1	.	TRBJ2-1	TRBD1	CASSDSGTVRSYNEQFF
TRBV7-9	medium-sized	TRBJ1-1	.	CASSLMGTNMNTEAFF
TRBV19	.	TRBJ1-2	TRBD1	CASSPGQGNYGYTF
TRBV19	.	TRBJ1-5	.	CASSIQGRSNQPQHF
TRBV5-4	once	TRBJ1-1	.	CASSFVSEGNTEAFF
TRBV4-1	medium-sized	TRBJ2-7	TRBD2	CASSQGDGRYEQYF
TRBV28	.	TRBJ2-7	.	CASSLSTYEQYF
TRBV11-2	.	TRBJ2-1	TRBD1	CASSLGRQGGNEQFF
TRBV11-2	.	TRBJ2-3	TRBD2	CASSSLLAVRGDTQYF
TRBV27	.	TRBJ1-5	.	CASSPGSSNQPQHF
TRBV5-1	.	TRBJ1-1	.	CASSPGANTEAFF
TRBV6-4	.	TRBJ2-1	.	CASSDSMGGYNEQFF
TRBV11-2	.	TRBJ2-2	.	CASSLDTYTGELFF
TRBV10-3	.	TRBJ2-3	TRBD2	CAISEVAGGTDTQYF
TRBV10-3	.	TRBJ2-5	TRBD1	CAISDSQGARAETQYF
TRBV9	.	TRBJ1-5	.	CASSVGNDVRSNQPQHF
TRBV6-1	.	TRBJ2-7	.	CASSDPSYEQYF
TRBV30	few	TRBJ2-7	.	CAWSLGFDEQYF